These 20 T cell receptor beta chains were all obtained from the same sample, sequenced in a study of CD8+CD57+ T cells in acquired aplastic anemia. According to the study, genomic DNA was the template for TCR beta VDJ and CDR3 profiling. MiXCR, run by TCRdb on the reads, gives a single entry per CDR3 protein. The sample yields 150,000 to 200,000 distinct CDR3 sequences, over 60% seen once. The sequenced sample was sorted CD4+, CD8+, or CD8+CD57+ T cells (not recorded which) from PBMCs. These receptors originate from a human donor with severe aplastic anemia or a healthy control (not recorded which).

The chain uses TRBV2 and TRBJ1-6; 9 nucleotides align to TRBD1. The CDR3 loop spans 15 amino acids. Germline V gene sequence: CDR1 SNHLY, CDR2 FYNNEI. V gave up 5 bases and J gave up 7 bases; unmatched junction bases: 6. The CDR3 spells CASSLGTGSNSPLHF. CDR3 nucleotide sequence: TGTGCCAGCAGTTTAGGGACAGGGTCGAATTCACCCCTCCACTTT.

The table lists this clonotype with many counts. V gene TRBV5-1 combines with J gene TRBJ2-7, with D uncertain. With 1 base removed from V and 0 bases from J, the gap between germline ends came to 8 bases. In germline, CDR1 is SGHRS, CDR2 YFSETQ. CDR3 length: 14 residues. CDR3 protein: CASSLRAGSYEQYF. CDR3 nucleotide sequence: TGCGCCAGCAGCTTGCGGGCTGGCTCCTACGAGCAGTACTTC.

This clonotype was seen repeatedly, ten times or more. The rearrangement links TRBV6-1 to TRBJ1-2; D may be TRBD1 (6 bases). V was trimmed by 1 base and J by 7 bases, leaving 16 bases between them. This CDR3 has 15 residues. In germline, CDR1 is MNHNS, CDR2 SASEGT. The CDR3 spells CASSEGTVLPAGYTF. The CDR3 DNA sequence: TGTGCCAGCAGTGAAGGGACAGTCCTTCCCGCTGGCTACACCTTC.

The V and J genes are TRBV19 and TRBJ1-5; D is unclear. V was shortened by 7 bases and J by 3 bases, with 13 bases between the two germline ends. Germline V gives CDR1 LNHDA, CDR2 SQIVND (reference sequence). The CDR3 totals 14 residues. The CDR3 here is CASTLNRDNQPQHF. The CDR3 DNA reads TGTGCCAGTACCCTAAATCGTGACAATCAGCCCCAGCATTTT.

There are many counts of this clonotype. The chain couples TRBV14 to TRBJ1-2; a weak D match, TRBD1 (5 bases). Germline V gene sequence: CDR1 SGHDN, CDR2 FVKESK. The V end lost 4 bases, the J end lost 8 bases, and 20 bases lay between the germline ends. This CDR3 spans 15 amino acids. CDR3 coding DNA: TGTGCCAGCAGCCTGCAAGGGGCCAGTGGTTGGGGCTACACCTTC. Translated, it gives CASSLQGASGWGYTF.

This chain uses TRBV7-2 with TRBJ2-7, with D unclear. Germline CDR1 and CDR2: SGHTA and FQGNSA. The CDR3 has 12 amino acids. The V and J ends lost 5 bases and 6 bases respectively, with 11 bases between them. The CDR3: CASSLDNREQYF. The DNA for the CDR3 is TGTGCCAGCAGCCTAGACAACCGCGAGCAGTACTTC.

In the case of this clonotype: This sequence may be a read error, since a much larger clone differs from it by one base. The chain is built from TRBV12-3 or TRBV12-4 and TRBJ2-1, with TRBD1 matching over 12 bases. CDR3 length equals 15 residues. The CDR3 here is CASRPGTGGRNGQFF. DNA of the CDR3: TGTGCCAGCAGACCCGGGACAGGGGGCCGGAATGGGCAGTTCTTC.

The V and J genes are TRBV19 and TRBJ1-1; a possible D gene is TRBD1 (5 bases). From germline, CDR1 is LNHDA and CDR2 SQIVND (reference sequence). V shed 5 bases and J shed 2 bases, with 18 bases lying between them. The CDR3 totals 16 residues. CDR3 region: CASSARGVTYNTEAFF. As DNA, the CDR3 is TGTGCCAGTAGTGCACGGGGGGTTACTTATAACACTGAAGCTTTCTTT.

A word on this clonotype: This may come from a read error, since a much larger clone is one base off. The chain joins TRBV6-1 to TRBJ2-7; a possible D gene is TRBD2 (7 bases). Germline CDR1 reads MNHNS; CDR2 reads SASEGT. This CDR3 has 14 residues. The CDR3 sequence: CASSEPGGGYKQYF. The CDR3 nucleotides are TGTGCCAGCAGTGAACCGGGGGGCGGCTACAAGCAGTACTTC.

The sample holds many counts of this clonotype. CDR3 DNA: TGTGCCACTACCATCAGGGTGGGAAATGAAAAACTGTTTTTT. It encodes CATTIRVGNEKLFF. The chain links TRBV15 to TRBJ1-4; the D gene is possibly TRBD1 (5 bases). Germline V gene data show CDR1 as LNHNV and CDR2 as YYDKDF (reference sequence). The length of the CDR3 is 14 residues. Trimming removed 9 bases from V and 5 bases from J, with 16 bases in between.

The J gene is TRBJ2-7, the V gene TRBV20-1, with 8 bases that match TRBD2. J gave up 3 bases and V 0 bases, and 7 bases lay outside the gene matches. Germline V lookup: CDR1 DFQATT, CDR2 SNEGSKA (reference sequence). This CDR3 has 15 amino acids. The CDR3 DNA reads as TGCAGTGCTAGAGATGGGGGTAGCGGGGTCTACGAGCAGTACTTC. The encoded protein is CSARDGGSGVYEQYF.

This clonotype was picked up a small number of times. The CDR3 DNA is TGTGCCAGCAGTGTAGCGGGGGGGCCCGATACGCAGTATTTT. Amino acid sequence: CASSVAGGPDTQYF. The chain couples TRBV2 to TRBJ2-3; 11 bases fit TRBD2. V was clipped by 4 bases and J by 6 bases; unmatched bases: 3. The CDR3 is 14 amino acids. Germline loops: CDR1 SNHLY, CDR2 FYNNEI.

The chain employs TRBV10-2 and TRBJ2-1, with 9 positions matching TRBD1. With V trimmed by 6 bases and J by 6 bases, 9 bases remained unmatched. CDR3 length: 15 amino acids. Germline CDR1 and CDR2: WSHSY and SAAADI. Here the CDR3 DNA reads TGCGCCAGCAGAACCGGGACAGGGCAAGGCAATGAGCAGTTCTTC. Its translation: CASRTGTGQGNEQFF.

This clonotype was observed a handful of times. One base away lies a much larger clone, so this may be a sequencing read error. CDR3 bases: TGTGCCAGCAGCCAGAGGGTTGCTCAAGAGACCCAGCACTTC. Residues: CASSQRVAQETQHF. V usage is TRBV5-4 and J usage is TRBJ2-5; D may be TRBD2 (5 bases). Looked up from germline, CDR1 is SGHNT and CDR2 is YYREEE (reference sequence). CDR3 size: 14 residues.

The gene calls are TRBV24-1 and TRBJ2-7; D gene ambiguous. The length of the CDR3 is 13 residues. V was cut by 5 bases and J by 1 base, with 8 bases left in between. Germline CDR1 and CDR2: KGHDR and SFDVKD. CDR3 loop: CATSGPPSYEQYF. Here the CDR3 DNA reads TGTGCCACCAGTGGTCCTCCTTCCTACGAGCAGTACTTC.

V gene TRBV25-1 combines with J gene TRBJ2-2, with 8 bases matching TRBD1. This CDR3 is built from 12 residues. Germline CDR1 MGHDK, CDR2 SYGVNS. The CDR3 coding sequence is TGTCTCAGGGGGCCTTGTACCGGGGAGCTGTTTTTT. Its translation is CLRGPCTGELFF.

The chain is built from TRBV20-1 and TRBJ1-4, with no clear D. The CDR3 is made up of 11 amino acids. V shed 5 bases and J shed 8 bases, with 9 bases lying between them. The germline V gene has CDR1 DFQATT and CDR2 SNEGSKA (reference sequence). CDR3 bases: TGCAGTGCTCCTAACAAGGAAAAACTGTTTTTT. Its translation: CSAPNKEKLFF.

The chain links TRBV9 to TRBJ2-5; tentative D call: TRBD1 (6 bases). CDR1 is SGDLS, CDR2 YYNGEE, per germline. The CDR3 runs 15 residues. V gave up 0 bases and J gave up 6 bases, with 15 bases separating them. CDR3 sequence: CASSVVWGRGKTQYF. The CDR3 DNA follows: TGTGCCAGCAGCGTAGTTTGGGGCAGGGGAAAGACCCAGTACTTC.

This chain uses TRBV25-1 with TRBJ1-1, with D perhaps TRBD1 (5 bases). This CDR3 spans 15 amino acids. Germline V lookup: CDR1 MGHDK, CDR2 SYGVNS. V was shortened by 5 bases and J by 0 bases, with 13 bases between the two germline ends. CDR3 loop: CASSSFGGMNTEAFF. For the CDR3, the DNA is TGTGCCAGCAGTAGTTTTGGGGGGATGAACACTGAAGCTTTCTTT. Full variable domain (remainder filled in from reference TRBV25-1 and TRBJ1-1): EADIYQTPRYLVIGTGKKITLECSQTMGHDKMYWYQQDPGMELHLIHYSYGVNSTEKGDLSSESTVSRIRTEHFPLTLESARPSHTSQYLCASSSFGGMNTEAFFGQGTRLTVV.

This clonotype showed up many times. The rearrangement links TRBV6-4 to TRBJ1-1; weak D call: TRBD1 (5 bases). Looked up from germline, CDR1 is MRHNA and CDR2 is SNTAGT. The CDR3 runs 15 residues. Trimming cost V 5 bases and J 3 bases, with 16 bases left between them. The CDR3 loop is CASSPWDSRYTEAFF. The CDR3 DNA reads TGTGCCAGCAGTCCCTGGGACTCTAGGTACACTGAAGCTTTCTTT.